A single sample gave rise to the 21 T cell receptor beta chains below, sequenced in a study of blood T cells in healthy people across ages. For the second PCR, which ran for about 6 to 11 cycles, a sample-barcoded 5' primer and a J-beta primer mix were used. Each CDR3 protein is one row after TCRdb ran MiXCR on the 5' RACE reads. The top ten clones hold about 19% of a sample with approximately 820,000 distinct CDR3 sequences, around 42% of them seen once. The sequencing input was blood. These receptors originate from a man in his 60s in good health.

This rearrangement joins TRBV7-2 to TRBJ1-1; no clear D. Germline lookup yields CDR1 SGHTA and CDR2 FQGNSA. This CDR3 comprises 12 residues. Trimming took 1 base from V and 5 from J, leaving 5 bases between them. CDR3 sequence (DNA): TGTGCCAGCAGCTTAGTCTGGACTGAAGCTTTCTTT. It yields the protein CASSLVWTEAFF.

This chain connects TRBV20-1 to TRBJ2-3, with 7 bases lining up with TRBD2. Trimming cost V 1 base and J 0 bases; bases outside gene matches: 7. Germline CDR1 and CDR2: DFQATT and SNEGSKA (reference sequence). This CDR3 contains 16 residues. In DNA form, the CDR3 reads TGCAGTGCTAGAGTAACGGGGGGTCCCAGCACAGATACGCAGTATTTT. Protein sequence: CSARVTGGPSTDTQYF.

The chain employs TRBV20-1 and TRBJ1-6; possible D gene TRBD1, 6 bases. The germline V and J ends were trimmed by 7 bases and 8 bases, with 15 bases remaining between them. Germline CDR1 DFQATT, CDR2 SNEGSKA (reference sequence). The CDR3 is 13 amino acids. The CDR3: CSGQGTIDSPLHF. DNA of the CDR3: TGCAGTGGGCAGGGGACAATCGATTCACCCCTCCACTTT.

This clonotype has a handful of counts. The chain has TRBV9 and TRBJ1-1; no clear D. The CDR3 has 12 amino acids. Between the trimmed V and J ends, which lost 0 bases and 3 bases, there was a span of 3 bases. CDR1 SGDLS and CDR2 YYNGEE come from the germline V gene. CDR3 sequence reads: CASSVGDTEAFF. CDR3 bases: TGTGCCAGCAGCGTAGGGGACACTGAAGCTTTCTTT.

The chain recombines TRBV7-2 with TRBJ2-7, with a tentative D call TRBD1 (5 bases). Trimming pared 2 bases from V and 0 bases from J, leaving 11 bases between. The V gene's germline CDR1 is SGHTA and CDR2 FQGNSA. CDR3 length equals 15 residues. CDR3 nucleotide sequence: TGTGCCAGCAGCTTATCTGGGGCGAACTCCTACGAGCAGTACTTC. Translating gives CASSLSGANSYEQYF. Drawing the rest from reference TRBV7-2 and TRBJ2-7, the complete variable domain is GAGVSQSPSNKVTEKGKDVELRCDPISGHTALYWYRQSLGQGLEFLIYFQGNSAPDKSGLPSDRFSAERTGGSVSTLTIQRTQQEDSAVYLCASSLSGANSYEQYFGPGTRLTVT.

The chain couples TRBV7-2 to TRBJ1-4; D may be TRBD1 (6 bases). The CDR3 runs 16 residues. Germline V gene lookup returns CDR1 SGHTA and CDR2 FQGNSA. V lost 0 bases to trimming and J lost 3 bases, with 11 bases between them. CDR3 in DNA: TGTGCCAGCAGCTTAGCCCTGACAGGACCTAATGAAAAACTGTTTTTT. As protein: CASSLALTGPNEKLFF.

The chain combines TRBV28 with TRBJ1-6; D ambiguous. The germline V gene encodes CDR1 MDHEN and CDR2 SYDVKM. Trimming pared 4 bases from V and 6 bases from J, leaving 13 bases between. The length of the CDR3 is 15 residues. For the CDR3, the DNA is TGTGCCAGCAGTTCCCCAGCAGGCCTTAATTCACCCCTCCACTTT. The encoded protein is CASSSPAGLNSPLHF.

This clonotype occurred many times. The CDR3 nucleotides are TGTGCCAGCAGCCCCAGCGGACACTTCTCCTACGAGCAGTACTTC. This codes for CASSPSGHFSYEQYF. The chain uses TRBV7-9 and TRBJ2-7; the D gene could be TRBD1 or TRBD2 (5 bases each). Germline V gene sequence: CDR1 SEHNR, CDR2 FQNEAQ (reference sequence). The CDR3 is made up of 15 amino acids. Trimming cost V 5 bases and J 0 bases, with 14 bases left between them.

The chain couples TRBV20-1 to TRBJ2-5, with 8 bases lining up with TRBD1. The DNA matches TRBJ2-7 better at its end, which makes the J call doubtful. Germline-derived CDR1 and CDR2 are DFQATT and SNEGSKA (reference sequence). This CDR3 is 13 amino acids long. CDR3 residues: CSARNDRGSEQYF. The DNA for the CDR3 is TGCAGTGCTAGAAATGACAGGGGAAGCGAGCAGTACTTC.

This clonotype has a handful of counts. The rearrangement joins TRBV5-5 to TRBJ2-5, with D possibly matching TRBD1 (6 bases). The CDR3 is 15 amino acids. Between the trimmed V and J ends, which lost 3 bases and 4 bases, there was a span of 16 bases. Germline V gene data show CDR1 as SGHKS and CDR2 as YYEKEE (reference sequence). The CDR3 sequence is CASSWTDWGRETQYF. The CDR3 nucleotides are TGTGCCAGCAGCTGGACAGATTGGGGGAGAGAGACCCAGTACTTC.

This clonotype was seen more than once but under ten times. V is TRBV6-5 and J is TRBJ2-5, with D hard to call. The CDR3 has 14 amino acids. V was pared by 1 base and J by 0 bases, with 6 bases between. Germline V CDR1 and CDR2: MNHEY, SVGAGI. The CDR3 loop is CASSYWQNQETQYF. The DNA of the CDR3 is TGTGCCAGCAGTTACTGGCAGAACCAAGAGACCCAGTACTTC.

This rearrangement joins TRBV20-1 to TRBJ2-7, with a weak D call TRBD1 (5 bases). The J call may be in error: the DNA end matches TRBJ2-5 better. Germline CDR1 DFQATT, CDR2 SNEGSKA (reference sequence). This CDR3 comprises 15 residues. The CDR3 DNA reads as TGCAGTGCTAGAGATATTCCAGGGTGGATGGAGACCCAGTACTTC. Translating it yields CSARDIPGWMETQYF.

As to this clonotype: Mismatch with germline at one junction end may stem from a read error. This chain links TRBV20-1 with TRBJ2-7; D may be TRBD1 (5 bases). The CDR3 totals 12 residues. In germline, CDR1 is DFQATT, CDR2 SNEGSKA (reference sequence). The CDR3 DNA follows: TGCAGTGCTGGTCGACAGCCCTACGAGCGGTACTTC. Its protein product is CSAGRQPYERYF.

Of note for this clonotype: A much larger clone is a single base away; this may be a read error. CDR3 amino acids: CASSSGIGVYDYTF. CDR3 bases: TGTGCCAGCAGCTCGGGGATAGGGGTTTATGACTACACCTTC. The chain joins TRBV5-5 to TRBJ1-2; tentative D call: TRBD1 (5 bases). Germline CDR1 SGHKS, CDR2 YYEKEE (reference sequence). CDR3 length: 14 residues.

This clonotype was seen many times. A much more abundant neighbour one base away suggests this may be a read error. The chain is built from TRBV5-1 and TRBJ2-7; D tentatively fits TRBD1 or TRBD2 (5 bases each). The CDR3 is made up of 14 amino acids. The V gene lost 4 bases and the J gene lost 7 bases, with 18 bases spanning the gap. Germline CDR1 is SGHRS and CDR2 is YFSETQ. CDR3 DNA: TGCGCCAGCAGCGTGGGGGATCCCCAAGGAGAGCAGTACTTC. This translates into CASSVGDPQGEQYF.

The rearrangement uses TRBV18 and TRBJ2-3; D call uncertain. CDR1 and CDR2 (germline): KGHSH, LQKENI. Trimming shortened V by 2 bases and J by 2 bases, and 5 bases separated the two germline ends. The CDR3 covers 13 residues. Here the CDR3 DNA reads TGTGCCAGCTCACCAGCCTTCACAGATACGCAGTATTTT. Encoded protein: CASSPAFTDTQYF. Drawing the rest from reference TRBV18 and TRBJ2-3, the complete variable domain is NAGVMQNPRHLVRRRGQEARLRCSPMKGHSHVYWYRQLPEEGLKFMVYLQKENIIDESGMPKERFSAEFPKEGPSILRIQQVVRGDSAAYFCASSPAFTDTQYFGPGTRLTVL.

This clonotype was counted between two and nine times. This chain connects TRBV30 to TRBJ1-2; no clear D gene. The germline gives CDR1 GTSNPN, CDR2 SVGIG (reference sequence). This CDR3 has 13 amino acids. Trimming stripped 0 bases from V and 1 base from J, with 6 bases between. CDR3 coding DNA: TGTGCCTGGAGTGTGAGGGTTAACTATGGCTACACCTTC. This sequence encodes CAWSVRVNYGYTF. Combining the CDR3 with reference TRBV30 and TRBJ1-2 gives the whole variable domain SQTIHQWPATLVQPVGSPLSLECTVEGTSNPNLYWYRQAAGRGLQLLFYSVGIGQISSEVPQNLSASRPQDRQFILSSKKLLLSDSGFYLCAWSVRVNYGYTFGSGTRLTVV.

This chain links TRBV6-2 or TRBV6-3 with TRBJ1-6, with D unclear. The CDR3 contains 16 residues. V gave up 0 bases and J gave up 8 bases, with 14 bases separating them. The germline V gene encodes CDR1 MNHEY and CDR2 SVGEGT. The CDR3 DNA reads TGTGCCAGCAGTTACTCGATTAAGGTTTCCGATTCACCCCTCCACTTT. Translating gives CASSYSIKVSDSPLHF.

This chain links TRBV24-1 with TRBJ2-1; D may be TRBD2 (6 bases). Trimming took off 5 bases at V and 3 bases at J, with 7 bases between the two ends. The CDR3 has 13 residues. Germline lookup yields CDR1 KGHDR and CDR2 SFDVKD. The CDR3 is CATSAGGYNEQFF. The CDR3 nucleotides read TGTGCCACCAGTGCCGGGGGCTACAATGAGCAGTTCTTC.

This clonotype was counted only a few times. This chain connects TRBV20-1 to TRBJ2-7; 12 nucleotides agree with TRBD1. The germline V gene encodes CDR1 DFQATT and CDR2 SNEGSKA (reference sequence). This CDR3 is 14 amino acids long. V was pared by 5 bases and J by 4 bases, with 6 bases of the junction left unmatched. The CDR3 DNA reads as TGCAGTGCTTTGAGGGACAGGGGGCAGTACGAGCAGTACTTC. It specifies CSALRDRGQYEQYF.

V usage is TRBV7-3 and J usage is TRBJ2-7; 12 bases map to TRBD1. The ends lost 5 bases at V and 7 bases at J; junction bases unmatched: 12. This CDR3 is 16 amino acids long. Germline CDR1 reads SGHTA; CDR2 reads FQGTGA. CDR3 loop: CASSEGTGTGGGEQYF. The CDR3 coding sequence is TGTGCCAGCAGCGAAGGAACCGGGACAGGGGGCGGGGAGCAGTACTTC.